A single sample is the source of the 19 T cell receptor beta chains below, sequenced in a study of molecular identifiers for immune sequencing clone quantification. Each CDR3 protein gets one entry after TCRdb re-called the PCR reads with MiXCR. The sample yields under 85,000 distinct CDR3 sequences, 15% to 20% seen once. Sample: naive CD8+ T cells from blood, with Jurkat cell RNA spiked in. Subset reported: FACS-sorted CD8+CD4-CCR7+CD45RA+ naive T cells. The receptors derive from a human donor in good health. Some libraries in this study had Jurkat cell RNA spiked in.

This clonotype was seen at least ten times. The chain is built from TRBV6-6 and TRBJ2-3; 7 bases fit TRBD2. V lost 4 bases and J lost 5; bases outside the gene matches: 12. This CDR3 has 16 amino acids. The germline CDR1 and CDR2 sequences are MNHNY and SVGAGI (reference sequence). CDR3 DNA: TGTGCCAGCAGTTTTCTCGCGGGAGAGGGGAGAGATACGCAGTATTTT. Residues: CASSFLAGEGRDTQYF.

In this sample, this clonotype turned up many times. This chain links TRBV6-2 or TRBV6-3 with TRBJ2-4, with no clear D. Germline values: CDR1 MNHEY, CDR2 SVGEGT. With 0 bases removed from V and 1 base from J, the gap between germline ends came to 10 bases. The CDR3 runs 16 residues. The CDR3 DNA sequence: TGTGCCAGCAGTTACTCGGCTAGGTTGGCCAAAAACATTCAGTACTTC. Translation gives CASSYSARLAKNIQYF.

CDR3 DNA: TGTGCCAGCAGCGTAGGGTTAGGGGTGGCTTTCTTT. It is translated as CASSVGLGVAFF. This chain uses TRBV9 with TRBJ1-1; possibly TRBD1 for D (5 bases). The CDR3 consists of 12 residues. The germline CDR1 and CDR2 sequences are SGDLS and YYNGEE. Trimming took off 0 bases at V and 11 bases at J, with 11 bases between the two ends.

This clonotype was seen ten or more times. A junction end diverges from the germline sequence, so it may reflect a read error. The chain carries TRBV27 and TRBJ1-2; D ambiguous. This CDR3 spans 13 amino acids. Germline V CDR1 and CDR2: MNHEY, SMNVEV (reference sequence). CDR3 bases: TGTGCCAGCAGTTTATCTCCTTGGAATGGTCATTACTTC. Residues: CASSLSPWNGHYF.

This clonotype occurred many times. The V gene is TRBV20-1, the J gene TRBJ2-2, with D uncertain. The V end lost 3 bases, the J end lost 2 bases, and 7 bases lay between the germline ends. This CDR3 is 13 amino acids long. Germline V gene data show CDR1 as DFQATT and CDR2 as SNEGSKA (reference sequence). The CDR3 loop is CSARTLNTGELFF. In nucleotides, the CDR3 is TGCAGTGCTAGGACTCTTAACACCGGGGAGCTGTTTTTT.

This clonotype was seen at least ten times. The rearrangement links TRBV4-1 to TRBJ2-7, with TRBD1 identical over 9 bases. Germline CDR1 MGHRA, CDR2 YSYEKL. The CDR3 spans 13 residues. The junction had 5 bases not matched to a gene; V was cut back by 6 bases and J by 5 bases. As DNA, the CDR3 is TGCGCCAGCAGAGGGACAGGGAAGAACGAGCAGTACTTC. Encoded protein: CASRGTGKNEQYF.

This chain joins TRBV7-6 and TRBJ1-1; D is perhaps TRBD1 (6 bases). CDR3 size: 15 residues. Germline V gene data show CDR1 as SGHVS and CDR2 as FNYEAQ. V lost 4 bases to trimming and J lost 1 base, with 13 bases between them. The CDR3 sequence: CASSSGRGANTEAFF. In DNA, the CDR3 is TGTGCCAGCAGCTCAGGACGGGGGGCGAACACTGAAGCTTTCTTT.

This clonotype was counted at least ten times. The chain employs TRBV11-2 and TRBJ2-3; D perhaps matches TRBD2 (6 bases). Germline values: CDR1 SGHAT, CDR2 FQNNGV. This CDR3 spans 14 amino acids. V was trimmed by 1 base and J by 6 bases, leaving 11 bases between them. The CDR3 loop is CASSLVWEADTQYF. The CDR3 DNA is TGTGCCAGCAGCTTAGTATGGGAGGCTGATACGCAGTATTTT.

This clonotype was observed many times. This chain links TRBV27 with TRBJ1-5; D is unresolved. Between the trimmed V and J ends, which lost 3 bases and 4 bases, there was a span of 7 bases. Germline V CDR1 and CDR2: MNHEY, SMNVEV (reference sequence). The CDR3 length is 13 residues. This CDR3 reads CASSFGVNQPQHF. CDR3 nucleotides: TGTGCCAGCAGTTTTGGGGTGAATCAGCCCCAGCATTTT.

At least ten counts were recorded for this clonotype. The V and J genes are TRBV7-9 and TRBJ2-7, with 11 bases matching TRBD2. Germline-derived CDR1 and CDR2 are SEHNR and FQNEAQ (reference sequence). This CDR3 contains 19 residues. The V gene end was trimmed by 5 bases and the J gene end by 1 base; junction bases not matched to a gene: 16. The CDR3 nucleotides read TGTGCCAGCAGCCTCTTCTTATTTTCGGCTAGCGGGAGGTCCTACGAGCAGTACTTC. It translates to CASSLFLFSASGRSYEQYF.

This clonotype came up many times. CDR3 region: CASSSSGTAPFLAFF. The DNA for the CDR3 is TGCGCCAGCAGCTCCTCCGGGACAGCCCCGTTCCTAGCTTTCTTT. The chain is built from TRBV4-1 and TRBJ1-1; 7 nucleotides agree with TRBD1. Losses at the gene ends were 5 bases for V and 10 bases for J; bases not matched to a gene: 16. The CDR3 length is 15 residues. In germline, CDR1 is MGHRA, CDR2 YSYEKL.

This clonotype was observed many times. V and J are TRBV11-2 and TRBJ2-7; tentatively, D is TRBD1 (6 bases). Germline CDR1 reads SGHAT; CDR2 reads FQNNGV. There are 13 residues in the CDR3. V was pared by 4 bases and J by 1 base, with 8 bases between. CDR3 sequence reads: CASSWGTSYEQYF. CDR3 coding DNA: TGTGCCAGCAGCTGGGGGACATCCTACGAGCAGTACTTC.

This clonotype was detected a few times. This rearrangement joins TRBV7-9 to TRBJ2-1; 9 bases line up with TRBD2. V was clipped by 4 bases and J by 8 bases; unmatched bases: 12. Germline V gene sequence: CDR1 SEHNR, CDR2 FQNEAQ (reference sequence). The length of the CDR3 is 16 residues. The CDR3 here is CASSSRAGGPADEQFF. Written as DNA, the CDR3 is TGTGCCAGCAGCTCGAGGGCGGGAGGGCCCGCCGATGAGCAGTTCTTC.

This clonotype was detected ten times or more. This rearrangement joins TRBV27 to TRBJ1-1; tentative D call: TRBD1 (5 bases). This CDR3 region has 16 residues. The germline V and J ends were trimmed by 2 bases and 1 base, with 14 bases remaining between them. Looked up from germline, CDR1 is MNHEY and CDR2 is SMNVEV (reference sequence). In DNA form, the CDR3 reads TGTGCCAGCAGTTTAATGGGTATGACAGAGAACACTGAAGCTTTCTTT. Translated, it gives CASSLMGMTENTEAFF.

This chain joins TRBV30 and TRBJ2-1; TRBD2 agrees at 7 bases. Germline V gene sequence: CDR1 GTSNPN, CDR2 SVGIG (reference sequence). The length of the CDR3 is 14 residues. The V segment lost 5 bases and the J segment 11 bases; nucleotides outside the gene matches: 15. The chain's CDR3 is CAWGGGSEDIKQFF. The CDR3 nucleotides read TGTGCCTGGGGGGGGGGGAGCGAGGACATTAAGCAGTTCTTC.

This clonotype was observed a handful of times. No conserved phenylalanine or tryptophan ends this CDR3, so it is likely a read error. The chain links TRBV24-1 to TRBJ1-1; no definite D call. Germline V gives CDR1 KGHDR, CDR2 SFDVKD. With 2 bases removed from V and 5 bases from J, the gap between germline ends came to 11 bases. The CDR3 sequence is 14 residues long. The CDR3 DNA is TGTGCCACCAGTGATTCCAGGAGGGTGACTGAAGCTTTCCTT. This translates into CATSDSRRVTEAFL.

This clonotype has at least ten counts. The chain has TRBV3-1 and TRBJ2-7; D assignment may be TRBD1 or TRBD2 (5 bases each). The CDR3 runs 12 residues. V was trimmed by 8 bases and J by 2 bases, leaving 10 bases between them. Germline loops: CDR1 LGHDT, CDR2 YNNKEL (reference sequence). The CDR3 DNA reads TGTGCCAGCGAGGGGCCTGCCTACGAGCAGTACTTC. Its protein is CASEGPAYEQYF.

The chain combines TRBV5-1 with TRBJ2-3; D perhaps matches TRBD1 (5 bases). V lost 0 bases, J lost 6 bases, and 5 bases lay in between. Per germline, CDR1 SGHRS and CDR2 YFSETQ. CDR3 size: 12 residues. CDR3 sequence reads: CASSLEGDTQYF. CDR3 DNA sequence: TGCGCCAGCAGCTTGGAGGGGGATACGCAGTATTTT.

At least ten counts were recorded for this clonotype. V usage is TRBV7-9 and J usage is TRBJ2-2; no firm D call. V was pared by 5 bases and J by 4 bases, with 8 bases between. CDR3 length: 13 amino acids. CDR1 and CDR2 from the germline V gene are SEHNR and FQNEAQ (reference sequence). CDR3 region: CASSLYSTGELFF. CDR3 sequence (DNA): TGTGCCAGCAGCCTGTATTCCACCGGGGAGCTGTTTTTT.